The entry below describes one TCR beta chain. The specificity of this receptor is unknown. The sample holds no much larger clone one base away, and base qualities are not on file. The data were taken from a study of cytomegalovirus exposure and HLA in healthy donors (dated 2017 in TCRdb). In terms of the full investigation: An earlier analysis of some 620 of the donors reported 276 Gb of sequence data and roughly 120 million unique TCR beta sequences obtained from around 190 million T cells. Besides the first cohort of about 730 subjects, a separate validation cohort made up of 120 or so different subjects was used. A later analysis re-analyzed previously published TCR beta repertoires from roughly 690 donors and added high-resolution HLA genotyping to study TCR occurrence patterns. Every repertoire in the discovery cohort had been generated on one and the same sequencing platform. A later genetic analysis took genome-wide SNP genotypes for about three fifths of the 666 donors and used that subset as a discovery cohort. Because of strong linkage in the cohort, four to six DR-DQ haplotypes were treated as single units for association and clustering. Across under 500 genotyped donors of the cohort, an average of about 240,000 unique TCR beta nucleotide sequences per donor were sequenced, and roughly 17% of those sequences were non-productive. High-throughput TCR immunosequencing, statistical association of individual TCRs with disease status, and machine learning were combined to predict cytomegalovirus infection status. The study profiled the T cell repertoires of under 850 subjects by immunosequencing and related them to cytomegalovirus serostatus. Class I and class II HLA loci were covered by the typing at four-digit resolution. The later analysis used no new phenotypic data to find candidate immune exposures, relying instead on TCR beta sequences and their occurrence across donors. An early release that covered about 640 HLA-typed donors contained around 300 gigabases of sequencing data and around 80 million unique TCR sequences. Among the roughly 400 genotyped donors, roughly 80% belonged to the genetic ancestry cluster associated with self-reported Caucasian donors. The number of typed donors differed by locus: about 620-640 for A, B, C, DRB1 and DQB1; 522 for DQA1; 606 for DPA1; and some 450 for DPB1. In an earlier analysis of roughly 580 of the donors, high-throughput TCR beta sequencing was used to judge whether each TCR beta V gene segment behaved as functional or pseudogenic. Alongside the repertoire data, information on donor age, sex, ethnicity and CMV serostatus was compiled. The aim of the study was to test whether cataloging public T cell receptors could identify signatures of past pathogen exposure.

The library was obtained by the immunoSEQ multiplex PCR assay. For the multiplex PCR, a mixture combining 60 forward primers for TCR Vbeta segments and 13 reverse primers for TCR Jbeta segments was used. The CDR3 region of rearranged TCR beta genes was amplified from genomic DNA with a multiplex PCR assay. The amplified TCR beta libraries were sequenced on the Illumina HiSeq System as 87-base-pair reads. In the original analysis: A later analysis counted tens of millions of unique TCR beta chains across the 500 to 850 repertoires, and roughly 11 million of these chains were shared by at least two donors. Raw reads were error-corrected and collapsed into unique sequences by a nearest-neighbor algorithm in which closely related sequences were merged to remove PCR and sequencing errors. To assign V, D and J gene segments, CDR3 sequences were aligned to IMGT reference sequences. For a sequence to be retained, a match of at least six nucleotides was required to both a V gene segment and a J gene segment. Rearrangements were called productive when the CDR3 lacked stop codons and stayed in frame with V and J; all others were non-productive. CDR3 was defined by IMGT convention, running from the second conserved V-encoded cysteine to the conserved J-encoded phenylalanine. In an earlier analysis of around 570 of the donors, sequences lacking an unambiguous match to a single V gene segment were excluded. In an earlier analysis of 500 to 750 of the donors, V segments were called functional above 56.7% productive rearrangements and were called segregating when the between-donor standard deviation exceeded 5%. A statistical classification framework was developed to diagnose cytomegalovirus status using the catalog of TCR beta chain sequences. V and J gene assignment, in a later analysis, came from comparing TCR nucleotide sequences with IMGT/GENE-DB human TR gene sequences. In a later analysis, CDR3 sequences and most-parsimonious VDJ recombination scenarios were assigned using the TCRdist pipeline. In a later analysis, each TCR beta chain was defined by its CDR3 amino acid sequence together with its V-gene family, and reads without a unique V-gene family were excluded. A later analysis removed several hundred highly shared, low-generation-probability nucleotide sequences to deal with suspected cross-contamination and a sequencing artifact. For each public chain, a later analysis derived a clonal expansion index from normalized ranks of inferred template counts within each repertoire. Generation probabilities in a later analysis came from a VDJ recombination model fitted to out-of-frame rearrangements, and those results were checked against IGoR. A later analysis scored TCR-TCR, TCR-HLA and TCR-CMV co-occurrence with hypergeometric tests, applying a repertoire-size bias correction to TCR pairs. False discovery rates were estimated in a later analysis by permuting HLA or CMV assignments 20 times. In a later analysis, co-occurring TCRs were grouped with DBSCAN, and TCRdist sequence similarity was added when clustering was performed within HLA-allele-positive subsets. Co-occurrence clustering excluded repertoires with fewer than 30,000 or more than 120,000 public chains, plus five with anomalous nucleotide sharing. TCRdb took this table from immuneACCESS and kept in-frame rearrangements with V and J called. Such tables lack part of the clones; where checked against another copy, unresolved V genes explain under half of the gap, and the rest is unexplained. That table furnishes V, J and clone size, whereas the DNA furnished D and trimming. The sample table holds 130,000 or so clones, of which just under 75% were seen once. The ten most abundant clones make up 6.6% of the sample.

From its cysteine to its phenylalanine, the CDR3 spans 14 amino acids. The only DNA kept is the CDR3, 42 bases in frame from the first base. Trimming costs V 0 bases and J 7 bases, and their ends lie 12 bases apart. CDR1 and CDR2, looked up from the germline V gene, are LGHNA and YNFKEQ. On the study overall, not on this receptor specifically: HLA typing was unavailable for some donors at each locus, so association tests used only the typed subset. Compared with equally common non-associated chains, HLA-associated TCR beta chains in a later analysis were more clonally expanded and had lower generation probabilities. Immune exposure information for the cohort was limited to CMV serostatus. In the study, some 180 TCR beta chains were listed as associated with cytomegalovirus. V-gene and J-gene trimming of TCR beta chains was associated with a missense DCLRE1C variant in a later genetic analysis, and the association was replicated in an independent cohort. In an earlier analysis of roughly 560 of the donors, most TCR beta V segments were observed in productive rearrangements about 90% or about 30% of the time, broadly matching IMGT annotations. Strong co-occurrence of HLA alleles, especially DR and DQ, made assigning TCR associations to individual alleles difficult. Some IMGT-functional V segments, including TRBV6-2 and TRBV6-3, could not be distinguished by the 87-base-pair reads and were therefore excluded. A few of the identified cytomegalovirus-associated TCR beta chains were confirmed in vitro to be specific for cytomegalovirus antigens. A later genetic analysis reported fewer N-insertions in productive TCRs among donors in an Asian-associated ancestry cluster than the approximately 670-donor mean. A further reported finding was that TCR beta sequences accurately predicted the HLA-A and HLA-B alleles for most subjects in the first cohort. Linkage disequilibrium might explain the correlated functional status among segregating V segments, but an unknown experimental factor could not be excluded. In a later analysis, the rate of TCR association differed among HLA loci, with DRB1 alleles having the most associated TCRs and HLA-C alleles having the fewest. Because counts were too low, about 15 rarely observed V segments, including chromosome 9 orphons, were left out of the earlier analysis of 500 to 650 of the donors. A later analysis found that most CMV-associated TCR beta chains appeared HLA-restricted, with HLA associations seemingly driven largely by CMV exposure. Across donors, most TCR sequences were observed very rarely, whereas some public TCRs were present in many individuals. According to the authors, the approach could potentially be generalized to other disease states and immunological phenotypes. Presence/absence analyses assumed roughly uniform sequencing depth across donors, an assumption that may not hold. According to a later analysis, parvovirus B19, influenza, CMV and Epstein-Barr virus appeared linked to several top co-occurrence clusters. A group of highly shared sequence variants was considered likely to be a technical artifact of the sequencing pipeline. Specific HLA alleles were associated with around 18,000 TCR beta sequences at a false discovery rate of 0.05 in a later analysis. This cohort had only TCR beta chains sequenced, and the lack of alpha or paired-chain data limited which features could be detected. The classifier was reported to diagnose cytomegalovirus status with high specificity and sensitivity in both the original cohort and the validation cohort.

The cohort comprised several hundred healthy bone marrow donors. All cohort members were sampled while nominally healthy, although unrecorded immune exposures were likely present. The donor was CMV seropositive and belonged to the group of 270 or so seropositive cohort members. Each donor provided a peripheral blood sample, and peripheral blood mononuclear cells were used for TCR beta sequencing. The Qiagen DNeasy Blood Extraction Kit was used to extract genomic DNA from the blood cell samples. This TCR came from a man aged 40-49 years in good health and CMV-seropositive. The sequenced material came from PBMCs. The sequence links TRBV4-2 to TRBJ1-1, and the D gene may be TRBD1, 5 bases matching. The nucleotide sequence is given as TGTGCCAGCAGCCAAGATCGACACGGGGGTGAAGCTTTCTTT. This translates into CASSQDRHGGEAFF.